The clone carrying this TCR beta chain was recorded a few times. The antigen remains unidentified. These data come from a study of T-cell memory formation after mild COVID-19. On the study more broadly: TCR clustering was largely donor specific. Notes on the study in general: Of the contracting clones, CD4+ ones lay mainly in CM and EM, and CD8+ ones in EMRA.

CDR1 SNHLY and CDR2 FYNNEI come from the germline V gene. V lost 7 bases and J lost 0; bases outside the gene matches: 5. This CDR3 has 14 amino acids. MiXCR was run by TCRdb on the 5' RACE reads, yielding one entry per CDR3 protein. This sample carries a few hundred thousand distinct CDR3 sequences, 28% of them seen once, and the ten largest clones take 13%. This receptor was identified in an adult woman who had mild COVID-19 (a few samples of this study predate the infection). Cell type and time point are not known. Specimen: PBMCs or a T cell subset sorted from them (not recorded which). V and J are TRBV2 and TRBJ2-7; 8 bases line up with TRBD1. The CDR3 coding sequence is TGTGCCAGCAAGGGACAGGCAGACTCCTACGAGCAGTACTTC. Translation: CASKGQADSYEQYF. Variable domain in full (rest from reference TRBV2 and TRBJ2-7): EPEVTQTPSHQVTQMGQEVILRCVPISNHLYFYWYRQILGQKVEFLVSFYNNEISEKSEIFDDQFSVERPDGSNFTLKIRSTKLEDSAMYFCASKGQADSYEQYFGPGTRLTVT.